A single sample is the source of the 32 T cell receptor beta chains below, sequenced in a study of blood T cell repertoires in COVID-19. Using immunoSEQ multiplex PCR, the repertoire was profiled, and TCRdb retains in-frame clones only, with some absent. This sample yields roughly 570,000 clones, of which about 89% are seen a single time; about 8% belongs to the top ten. The sequenced material came from peripheral blood. The receptors shown here come from a woman in her 50s with COVID-19, enrolled during active disease.

The CDR3 region is CASSIDGTRGIQFGYTF. CDR3 DNA: TGTGCCAGTAGTATAGATGGTACTCGGGGAATCCAGTTTGGCTACACCTTC. V gene TRBV19 combines with J gene TRBJ1-2; D is uncertain. Looked up from germline, CDR1 is LNHDA and CDR2 is SQIVND (reference sequence). This CDR3 spans 17 amino acids. V was clipped by 0 bases and J by 7 bases, with 21 bases between them.

The CDR3, as DNA: TGTGCCAGCAGCCAAAGGACTAGCGGGCAAGAGACCCAGTACTTC. Translated, it gives CASSQRTSGQETQYF. The rearrangement joins TRBV3-1 (or the pseudogene TRBV3-2) to TRBJ2-5; 11 nucleotides agree with TRBD2. Unmatched junction bases numbered 1, after V lost 2 bases and J lost 2 bases. The CDR3 spans 15 residues. The V gene's germline CDR1 is LGHDT and CDR2 YNNKEL (reference sequence).

The chain combines TRBV7-9 with TRBJ2-2; weak D call: TRBD1 (5 bases). CDR3 length: 15 amino acids. Trimming removed 5 bases at V and 6 bases at J, with 16 bases between. CDR1 and CDR2 (germline): SEHNR, FQNEAQ (reference sequence). The CDR3 spells CASSPYRNDAGELFF. The CDR3 nucleotides read TGTGCCAGCAGCCCCTACAGGAACGACGCCGGGGAGCTGTTTTTT.

Only one count was recorded for this clone. This sequence joins TRBV5-1 and TRBJ2-5; D gene ambiguous. The V end lost 7 bases, the J end lost 2 bases, and 15 bases lay between the germline ends. Germline V gene lookup returns CDR1 SGHRS and CDR2 YFSETQ. The CDR3 runs 14 residues. The DNA of the CDR3 is TGCGCCAGCTCGCCACATACCCAACAAGAGACCCAGTACTTC. Protein product: CASSPHTQQETQYF.

This clone was detected a few times. This sequence joins TRBV10-3 and TRBJ2-7, with 9 bases aligning to TRBD1. Germline V gene lookup returns CDR1 ENHRY and CDR2 SYGVKD. V shed 4 bases, J shed 7 bases, and the junction held 11 bases outside the gene matches. The CDR3 contains 15 residues. CDR3 in amino acids: CAISAGTGSVGEQYF. The CDR3 DNA sequence: TGTGCCATCAGTGCCGGGACAGGGTCTGTAGGGGAGCAGTACTTC.

The chain employs TRBV19 and TRBJ2-3; TRBD2 aligns across 12 bases. With 1 base clipped from V and 1 base from J, the junction kept 6 bases outside the gene matches. Germline lookup yields CDR1 LNHDA and CDR2 SQIVND (reference sequence). The CDR3 length is 18 residues. In DNA form, the CDR3 reads TGTGCCAGTAGTATAGGAACTAGCGGGGGGACCCGCACAGATACGCAGTATTTT. It is translated as CASSIGTSGGTRTDTQYF.

V gene TRBV5-4 combines with J gene TRBJ1-3; 7 bases fit TRBD1. CDR3 length: 15 residues. Germline V gene data show CDR1 as SGHNT and CDR2 as YYREEE (reference sequence). V trimming: 2 bases; J trimming: 0 bases; junction bases outside the gene matches: 2. The DNA of the CDR3 is TGTGCCAGCAGCTTACAGGGGATCTCTGGAAACACCATATATTTT. This encodes CASSLQGISGNTIYF.

The V call is TRBV4-1, the J call TRBJ1-1; D is uncertain. Trimming pared 0 bases from V and 4 bases from J, leaving 12 bases between. Germline V lookup: CDR1 MGHRA, CDR2 YSYEKL. The CDR3 runs to 15 residues. The CDR3 here is CASSQDGVMSTEAFF. The CDR3 DNA is TGCGCCAGCAGCCAAGACGGGGTAATGAGCACTGAAGCTTTCTTT.

V gene TRBV12-3 or TRBV12-4 combines with J gene TRBJ1-1; D is perhaps TRBD1 (5 bases). The CDR3 runs 12 residues. V lost 6 bases and J 6 bases, leaving 11 bases between the germline ends. The CDR3 protein is CASRAQGPEAFF. The CDR3 region has the DNA TGTGCCAGCAGGGCTCAGGGTCCTGAAGCTTTCTTT.

The chain links TRBV3-1 (or the pseudogene TRBV3-2) to TRBJ2-1; D possibly corresponds to TRBD2 (5 bases). CDR1 and CDR2 (germline): LGHDT, YNNKEL (reference sequence). The CDR3 consists of 14 residues. V was shortened by 4 bases and J by 7 bases, with 14 bases between the two germline ends. This CDR3 reads CASSPLRRRNEQFF. The CDR3 DNA follows: TGTGCCAGCAGCCCTCTCCGCCGGAGGAATGAGCAGTTCTTC.

The chain combines TRBV5-1 with TRBJ2-7; a possible D gene is TRBD2 (5 bases). Germline V gives CDR1 SGHRS, CDR2 YFSETQ. V lost 5 bases and J lost 3, with 15 bases in between. The CDR3 contains 14 residues. CDR3 nucleotides: TGCGCCAGCAGTTCGACGGGATTTCGCTACGAGCAGTACTTC. Amino acids: CASSSTGFRYEQYF.

The chain combines TRBV3-1 (or the pseudogene TRBV3-2) with TRBJ1-2, with a tentative D call TRBD1 (5 bases). This CDR3 comprises 14 residues. The V gene lost 7 bases and the J gene lost 8 bases, with 20 bases spanning the gap. Germline CDR1 is LGHDT and CDR2 is YNNKEL (reference sequence). CDR3 bases: TGTGCCAGCACCCTAGGTGATAGGGGAGGAGGCTACACCTTC. Translation: CASTLGDRGGGYTF.

The gene calls are TRBV19 and TRBJ1-5, with D hard to call. Germline values: CDR1 LNHDA, CDR2 SQIVND (reference sequence). V lost 4 bases, J lost 3 bases, and 13 bases lay in between. The CDR3 loop spans 15 amino acids. CDR3 coding DNA: TGTGCCAGTAGTAGCCCTATTGGGCCCAATCAGCCCCAGCATTTT. Translation gives CASSSPIGPNQPQHF.

The rearrangement joins TRBV30 to TRBJ1-6; 7 bases are shared with TRBD1. The germline CDR1 and CDR2 sequences are GTSNPN and SVGIG (reference sequence). This CDR3 region has 13 residues. V lost 5 bases to trimming and J lost 8 bases; unmatched junction nucleotides: 6. The CDR3 region is CAWGPGQYSPLHF. For the CDR3, the DNA is TGTGCCTGGGGACCGGGACAGTATTCACCCCTCCACTTT.

The chain joins TRBV23-1 to TRBJ2-3; D possibly corresponds to TRBD2 (6 bases). TRBV23-1 is reported as an ORF; its role is uncertain. The CDR3 runs 18 residues. Trimming took off 1 base at V and 3 bases at J, with 20 bases between the two ends. CDR3 amino acids: CASSQFPGEPRGTDTQYF. The CDR3 region has the DNA TGCGCCAGCAGTCAATTCCCGGGGGAGCCCCGCGGAACAGATACGCAGTATTTT.

The V and J genes are TRBV9 and TRBJ1-4; TRBD1 is a possible D gene (5 bases). V was cut by 0 bases and J by 3 bases, with 12 bases left in between. Germline lookup yields CDR1 SGDLS and CDR2 YYNGEE. This CDR3 has 16 residues. CDR3 protein: CASSVGGGAANEKLFF. In nucleotides, the CDR3 is TGTGCCAGCAGCGTAGGCGGGGGAGCGGCTAATGAAAAACTGTTTTTT.

This sequence joins TRBV9 and TRBJ1-2; tentatively, D is TRBD1 (6 bases). This CDR3 is built from 16 residues. Germline V gene data show CDR1 as SGDLS and CDR2 as YYNGEE. Trimming stripped 4 bases from V and 2 bases from J, with 18 bases between. The CDR3 DNA is TGTGCCAGCAGCCCAGCAGCAGCGGACAGCAACTATGGCTACACCTTC. Translating it yields CASSPAAADSNYGYTF.

The V and J genes are TRBV3-1 (or the pseudogene TRBV3-2) and TRBJ1-4, with 7 nucleotides matching TRBD1. After removal of 6 bases from V and 6 bases from J, the junction contained 4 bases not matched to a gene. CDR1 and CDR2 from the germline V gene are LGHDT and YNNKEL (reference sequence). The CDR3 has 13 amino acids. The CDR3, as DNA: TGTGCCAGCAGTCTCCAGGGGGATGAAAAACTGTTTTTT. Its translation is CASSLQGDEKLFF.

The chain joins TRBV24-1 to TRBJ1-2, with TRBD1 matching over 7 bases. V was pared by 4 bases and J by 4 bases, with 2 bases of the junction left unmatched. This CDR3 has 13 amino acids. Germline V gene data show CDR1 as KGHDR and CDR2 as SFDVKD. Here the CDR3 DNA reads TGTGCCACCAGTGACGACAGGGCCTATGGCTACACCTTC. Protein sequence: CATSDDRAYGYTF.

The chain links TRBV30 to TRBJ2-1; 9 bases map to TRBD2. The CDR3 has 16 amino acids. Germline V CDR1 and CDR2: GTSNPN, SVGIG (reference sequence). Unmatched junction bases numbered 10, after V lost 1 base and J lost 6 bases. CDR3 in amino acids: CAWSGLLAGASNEQFF. CDR3 nucleotides: TGTGCCTGGAGTGGACTCTTAGCGGGGGCCTCCAATGAGCAGTTCTTC. Full variable domain (rest looked up from reference TRBV30 and TRBJ2-1): SQTIHQWPATLVQPVGSPLSLECTVEGTSNPNLYWYRQAAGRGLQLLFYSVGIGQISSEVPQNLSASRPQDRQFILSSKKLLLSDSGFYLCAWSGLLAGASNEQFFGPGTRLTVL.

This clone turned up a few times. The rearrangement uses TRBV5-4 and TRBJ1-5, with D possibly being TRBD1 (6 bases). V dropped 1 base and J dropped 4 bases, with 12 bases sitting between them. The germline gives CDR1 SGHNT, CDR2 YYREEE (reference sequence). CDR3 length: 15 amino acids. The CDR3 loop is CASSLLRTDNQPQHF. The CDR3 DNA reads as TGTGCCAGCAGCTTGCTTAGGACAGATAATCAGCCCCAGCATTTT.

This chain uses TRBV7-9 with TRBJ1-1; D gene uncertain. Trimming cost V 0 bases and J 4 bases, with 9 bases left between them. This CDR3 is built from 14 residues. Germline CDR1 is SEHNR and CDR2 is FQNEAQ (reference sequence). This chain's CDR3 is CASSLALGVTEAFF. The DNA of the CDR3 is TGTGCCAGCAGCTTAGCGCTCGGGGTCACTGAAGCTTTCTTT.

V and J are TRBV10-1 and TRBJ1-2; tentatively, D is TRBD1 (6 bases). CDR3 length: 12 residues. Germline assignment: CDR1 WNHNN and CDR2 SYGVQD (reference sequence). With 3 bases removed from V and 8 bases from J, the gap between germline ends came to 10 bases. The chain's CDR3 is CASSETGQGYTF. CDR3 sequence (DNA): TGCGCCAGCAGTGAAACAGGGCAAGGCTACACCTTC.

This clone was found a few times. This sequence joins TRBV5-5 and TRBJ2-3, with D maybe TRBD1 (6 bases). CDR3 length: 15 amino acids. Looked up from germline, CDR1 is SGHKS and CDR2 is YYEKEE (reference sequence). Trimming took off 3 bases at V and 2 bases at J, with 13 bases between the two ends. The DNA for the CDR3 is TGTGCCAGCAGCTCAATCGGGACAATCACAGATACGCAGTATTTT. This encodes CASSSIGTITDTQYF.

The rearrangement uses TRBV6-1 and TRBJ2-7; D may be TRBD2 (6 bases). This CDR3 has 14 amino acids. From germline, CDR1 is MNHNS and CDR2 SASEGT. The germline V and J ends were trimmed by 2 bases and 4 bases, with 12 bases remaining between them. The CDR3 here is CASSERGGPYEQYF. DNA of the CDR3: TGTGCCAGCAGTGAACGCGGAGGGCCTTACGAGCAGTACTTC.

J is TRBJ1-2 and V is TRBV28; the D gene is possibly TRBD1 (5 bases). The CDR3 has 15 residues. Germline CDR1 is MDHEN and CDR2 is SYDVKM. With 5 bases removed from V and 2 bases from J, the gap between germline ends came to 15 bases. DNA of the CDR3: TGTGCCAGCAGTGCCGACAGCCCCCTAAACTATGGCTACACCTTC. Amino acid sequence: CASSADSPLNYGYTF.

This sequence joins TRBV28 and TRBJ1-1, with D possibly TRBD1 on 6 matching bases. Germline CDR1 reads MDHEN; CDR2 reads SYDVKM. V was pared by 7 bases and J by 5 bases, with 20 bases between. The CDR3 has 15 residues. This chain's CDR3 is CASIKLTGIGTEAFF. The CDR3 region has the DNA TGTGCCAGCATCAAACTTACAGGGATTGGAACTGAAGCTTTCTTT.

J is TRBJ1-1 and V is TRBV3-1 (or the pseudogene TRBV3-2), with D unresolved. The V and J ends lost 1 base and 1 base respectively, with 10 bases between them. Per germline, CDR1 LGHDT and CDR2 YNNKEL (reference sequence). This CDR3 contains 15 residues. The CDR3 region is CASSQAQVGNTEAFF. The DNA of the CDR3 is TGTGCCAGCAGCCAAGCGCAGGTGGGGAACACTGAAGCTTTCTTT.

This clone was seen only a few times. J is TRBJ1-1 and V is TRBV6-1; 9 bases are shared with TRBD1. V lost 0 bases to trimming and J lost 3 bases; unmatched junction nucleotides: 11. Germline loops: CDR1 MNHNS, CDR2 SASEGT. This CDR3 spans 18 amino acids. CDR3 sequence: CASSEAVTGGSRDTEAFF. The CDR3 nucleotides read TGTGCCAGCAGTGAAGCTGTAACAGGGGGCTCCCGGGACACTGAAGCTTTCTTT.

The chain has TRBV5-4 and TRBJ2-3, with TRBD2 identical over 8 bases. CDR3 length: 17 amino acids. Trimming removed 6 bases from V and 5 bases from J; junction bases left unmatched: 17. Germline lookup yields CDR1 SGHNT and CDR2 YYREEE (reference sequence). CDR3 bases: TGTGCCAGCACCCCCCTCCGGGGGGGCCTCTCACTAGATACGCAGTATTTT. Protein: CASTPLRGGLSLDTQYF.

This clone appeared once. This rearrangement joins TRBV5-1 to TRBJ2-3, with a possible D match to TRBD1 (6 bases). The CDR3 covers 13 residues. The V gene's germline CDR1 is SGHRS and CDR2 YFSETQ. V lost 4 bases and J lost 2, with 8 bases in between. The CDR3 loop is CASSRGHTDTQYF. The CDR3 DNA is TGCGCCAGCAGCCGGGGACACACAGATACGCAGTATTTT. Looking up the rest from reference TRBV5-1 and TRBJ2-3 gives the full variable domain: KAGVTQTPRYLIKTRGQQVTLSCSPISGHRSVSWYQQTPGQGLQFLFEYFSETQRNKGNFPGRFSGRQFSNSRSEMNVSTLELGDSALYLCASSRGHTDTQYFGPGTRLTVL.

V is TRBV28 and J is TRBJ1-1, with TRBD1 matching over 7 bases. The CDR3 length is 15 residues. With 4 bases clipped from V and 1 base from J, the junction kept 6 bases outside the gene matches. Per the germline V gene, CDR1 is MDHEN and CDR2 is SYDVKM. The CDR3 DNA follows: TGTGCCAGCAGTTCACAGGGGTTGTCGAACACTGAAGCTTTCTTT. Translating gives CASSSQGLSNTEAFF.